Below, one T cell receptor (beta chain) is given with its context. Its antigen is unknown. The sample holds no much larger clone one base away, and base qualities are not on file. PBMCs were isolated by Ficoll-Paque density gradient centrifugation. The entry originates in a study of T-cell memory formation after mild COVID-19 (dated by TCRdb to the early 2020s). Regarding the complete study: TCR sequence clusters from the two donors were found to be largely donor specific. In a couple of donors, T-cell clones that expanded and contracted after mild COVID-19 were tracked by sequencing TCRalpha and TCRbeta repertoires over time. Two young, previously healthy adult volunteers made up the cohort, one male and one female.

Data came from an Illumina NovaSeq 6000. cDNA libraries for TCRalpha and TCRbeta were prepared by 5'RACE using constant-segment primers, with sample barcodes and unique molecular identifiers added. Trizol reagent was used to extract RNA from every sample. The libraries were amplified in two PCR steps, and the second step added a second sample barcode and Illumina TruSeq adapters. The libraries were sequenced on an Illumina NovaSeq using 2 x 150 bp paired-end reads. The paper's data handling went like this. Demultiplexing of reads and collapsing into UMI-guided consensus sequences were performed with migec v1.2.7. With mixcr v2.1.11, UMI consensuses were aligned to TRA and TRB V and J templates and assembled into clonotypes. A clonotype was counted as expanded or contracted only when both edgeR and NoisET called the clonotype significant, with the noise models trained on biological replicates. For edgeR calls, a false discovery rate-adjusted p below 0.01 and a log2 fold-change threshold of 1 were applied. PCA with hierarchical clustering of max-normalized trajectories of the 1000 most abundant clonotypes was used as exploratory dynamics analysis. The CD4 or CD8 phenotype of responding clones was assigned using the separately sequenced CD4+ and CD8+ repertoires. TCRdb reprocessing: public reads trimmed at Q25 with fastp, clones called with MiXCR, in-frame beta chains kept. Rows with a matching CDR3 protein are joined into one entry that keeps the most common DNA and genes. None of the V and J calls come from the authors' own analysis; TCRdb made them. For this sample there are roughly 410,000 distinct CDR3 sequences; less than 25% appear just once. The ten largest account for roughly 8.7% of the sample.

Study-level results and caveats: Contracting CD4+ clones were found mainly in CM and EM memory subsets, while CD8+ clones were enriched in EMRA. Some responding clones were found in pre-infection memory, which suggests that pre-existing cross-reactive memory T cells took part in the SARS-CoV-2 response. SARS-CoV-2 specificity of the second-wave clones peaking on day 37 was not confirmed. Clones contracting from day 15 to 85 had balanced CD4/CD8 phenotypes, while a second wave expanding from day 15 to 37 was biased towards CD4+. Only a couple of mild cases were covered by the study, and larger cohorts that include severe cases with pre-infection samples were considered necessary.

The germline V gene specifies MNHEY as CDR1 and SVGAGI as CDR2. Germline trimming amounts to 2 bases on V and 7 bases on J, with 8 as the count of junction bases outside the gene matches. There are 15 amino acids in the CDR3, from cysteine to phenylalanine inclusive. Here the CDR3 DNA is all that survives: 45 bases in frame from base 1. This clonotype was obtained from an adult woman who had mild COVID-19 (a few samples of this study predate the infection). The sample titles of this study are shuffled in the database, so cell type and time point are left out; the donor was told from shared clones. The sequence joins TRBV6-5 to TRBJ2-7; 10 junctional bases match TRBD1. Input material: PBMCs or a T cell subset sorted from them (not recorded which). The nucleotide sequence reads TGTGCCAGCAGTTACCTACGACAGGGGGCGGGAGAGCAGTACTTC. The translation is CASSYLRQGAGEQYF.